This T cell receptor beta chain comes out of a study of cytomegalovirus exposure and HLA in healthy donors (TCRdb year 2017). The study in broad terms: In an earlier analysis of fewer than 750 of the donors, 276 Gb of sequence data and 117 million unique TCR beta sequences from 180 million or so T cells were reported. An early release covering roughly 580 HLA-typed donors comprised about 300 gigabases of sequencing data and around 86 million unique TCR sequences. Among the roughly 400 genotyped donors, approximately 82% belonged to the genetic ancestry cluster associated with self-reported Caucasian donors. The study aimed to test whether cataloging public T cell receptors could reveal signatures of past pathogen exposure. The T cell repertoires of 550 to 850 subjects were profiled by immunosequencing and related to cytomegalovirus serostatus. In addition to the first cohort of around 670 subjects, a separate validation cohort of about 120 different subjects was used. High-throughput TCR immunosequencing, statistical association of individual TCRs with disease status, and machine learning were combined to predict cytomegalovirus infection status. To study patterns of TCR occurrence, a later analysis re-analyzed previously published TCR beta repertoires from around 700 donors and added high-resolution HLA genotyping. In the later analysis, no new phenotypic data were used to find candidate immune exposures; instead, reliance was placed on TCR beta sequences and their occurrence across donors. To decide whether each TCR beta V gene segment behaved as functional or pseudogenic, an earlier analysis of fewer than 750 of the donors relied on high-throughput TCR beta sequencing. Donor age, sex, ethnicity and CMV serostatus were compiled together with the repertoire data. In a later genetic analysis, genome-wide SNP genotypes for about three fifths of the roughly 670 donors were used, and that subset was treated as a discovery cohort. All discovery cohort repertoires had been generated using a single sequencing platform. HLA typing included class I and class II loci at four-digit resolution. Typing coverage differed by locus: A, B, C, DRB1 and DQB1 were typed in about 620-640 donors, DQA1 in approximately 520, DPA1 in some 600, and DPB1 in approximately 450. Several DR-DQ haplotypes were treated as single units for association and clustering because of strong linkage in the cohort. Among about 400 genotyped donors of the cohort, an average of approximately 220,000 unique TCR beta nucleotide sequences was sequenced per donor, of which about 19% were non-productive.

In total, more than 500 healthy bone marrow donors made up the cohort. At the time of sampling, all cohort members were nominally healthy, though unrecorded immune exposures were likely present. The donor tested CMV seronegative and was one of the 352 seronegative cohort members. A peripheral blood sample was provided by each donor, and peripheral blood mononuclear cells were used for TCR beta sequencing. Genomic DNA extraction from the blood cell samples was performed with the Qiagen DNeasy Blood Extraction Kit. The protocol used for the library was the immunoSEQ multiplex PCR assay. A mixture of 60 forward primers for TCR Vbeta segments and 13 reverse primers for TCR Jbeta segments was used in the multiplex PCR. Amplification of the CDR3 region of rearranged TCR beta genes was performed with a multiplex PCR assay on genomic DNA. On the Illumina HiSeq System, the amplified TCR beta libraries were sequenced as 87-base-pair reads. Under the source paper's analysis protocol: A later analysis tallied 80 million to 95 million unique TCR beta chains across the 700 or so repertoires, and some 10 million of those chains were shared by two or more donors. Raw reads were error-corrected and collapsed into unique sequences with a nearest-neighbor algorithm that merged closely related sequences to remove PCR and sequencing errors. CDR3 sequences were aligned to IMGT reference sequences to assign V, D and J gene segments. For a sequence to be retained, a match of at least six nucleotides was required to both a V gene segment and a J gene segment. Rearrangements were classified as productive when the CDR3 lacked stop codons and remained in frame with V and J, and all other rearrangements were classified as non-productive. Following IMGT convention, CDR3 was defined as the stretch from the second conserved V-encoded cysteine to the conserved J-encoded phenylalanine. Sequences without an unambiguous match to a single V gene segment were excluded from the earlier analysis of several hundred of the donors. An earlier analysis of 587 of the donors called V segments functional above 56.7% productive rearrangements and segregating when the between-donor standard deviation exceeded 5%. To diagnose cytomegalovirus status from the catalog of TCR beta chain sequences, a statistical classification framework was built. In a later analysis, TCR nucleotide sequences were compared against IMGT/GENE-DB human TR gene sequences so that V and J genes could be assigned. The TCRdist pipeline was used in a later analysis to assign CDR3 sequences and most-parsimonious VDJ recombination scenarios. In a later analysis, each TCR beta chain was defined by its CDR3 amino acid sequence together with its V-gene family, and reads without a unique V-gene family were excluded. A later analysis removed several hundred highly shared, low-generation-probability nucleotide sequences to deal with suspected cross-contamination and a sequencing artifact. For each public chain, a later analysis derived a clonal expansion index from normalized ranks of inferred template counts within each repertoire. In a later analysis, generation probabilities were computed using a VDJ recombination model fitted to out-of-frame rearrangements, and the results were checked against IGoR. In a later analysis, TCR-TCR, TCR-HLA and TCR-CMV co-occurrence was scored with hypergeometric tests, and a repertoire-size bias correction was applied to TCR pairs. To estimate false discovery rates, a later analysis permuted the HLA or CMV assignments 20 times. In a later analysis, co-occurring TCRs were grouped with DBSCAN, and TCRdist sequence similarity was added when clustering was performed within HLA-allele-positive subsets. Repertoires with fewer than 30,000 or more than 120,000 public chains were left out of co-occurrence clustering, as were several repertoires with anomalous nucleotide sharing. Held by TCRdb, this immuneACCESS table contains in-frame sequences only and omits some clones. Under half of the omission traces to an unresolved V gene where checked; the cause of the rest is unknown. D and trimming come from the DNA, and the V and J calls and clone size come from that table. This sample is represented by under 250,000 clones; approximately 78% of them were singletons. Around 4% of the sample comes from the top ten.

The trim is 4 bases for V and 8 bases for J, with a gap of 26 bases between the germline ends. Reading the germline V gene gives CDR1 MDHEN and CDR2 SYDVKM. The CDR3 measures 18 amino acids from cysteine to phenylalanine. Only the CDR3 DNA is retained, 54 bases long and in frame from the first base. Results the study describes overall, beyond this receptor: In a later analysis, HLA-associated TCR beta chains showed more clonal expansion and lower generation probabilities than non-associated chains that were equally common. Correlated functional status among segregating V segments might reflect linkage disequilibrium, but an unknown experimental factor could not be ruled out. A later analysis found that most CMV-associated TCR beta chains appeared HLA-restricted, with HLA associations seemingly driven largely by CMV exposure. When HLA alleles, especially DR and DQ, strongly co-occurred, attributing TCR associations to individual alleles was difficult. Because the 87-base-pair reads could not distinguish some IMGT-functional V segments, including TRBV6-2 and TRBV6-3, those segments were excluded. In a later analysis, several top co-occurrence clusters were reported to appear linked to parvovirus B19, influenza, CMV and Epstein-Barr virus. The study listed 164 TCR beta chains as associated with cytomegalovirus. The authors suggested that the approach could potentially be generalized to other disease states and immunological phenotypes. The classifier was reported to diagnose cytomegalovirus status with high specificity and sensitivity in both the original and validation cohorts. Immune exposure information for the cohort was limited to CMV serostatus. Roughly uniform sequencing depth across donors was assumed in presence/absence analyses, although this assumption may not hold. A later genetic analysis associated a missense DCLRE1C variant with V-gene and J-gene trimming of TCR beta chains, and an independent cohort replicated the association. Across donors, most TCR sequences were observed very rarely, whereas some public TCRs were present in many individuals. A cluster of highly shared sequence variants was judged likely to represent a technical artifact of the sequencing pipeline. According to a later genetic analysis, donors in an Asian-associated ancestry cluster had fewer N-insertions in productive TCRs than the approximately 650-donor mean. In vitro tests confirmed that a few of the cytomegalovirus-associated TCR beta chains recognize cytomegalovirus antigens. According to a later analysis, TCR association rates differed among HLA loci, with DRB1 alleles showing the most associated TCRs and HLA-C alleles showing the fewest. Only TCR beta chains were sequenced in this cohort, and the absence of alpha or paired-chain data limited detectable features. Broadly in line with IMGT annotations, most TCR beta V segments showed up in productive rearrangements about 90% or about 30% of the time in an earlier analysis of under 700 of the donors. Because some donors lacked HLA typing at each locus, the association tests relied only on the typed subset. A further reported finding was that TCR beta sequences accurately predicted the HLA-A and HLA-B alleles for most subjects in the first cohort. In a later analysis, 16,951 TCR beta sequences were associated with specific HLA alleles at a false discovery rate of 0.05. Because counts were too low, around 18 rarely observed V segments, including chromosome 9 orphons, were left out of the earlier analysis of about 500 of the donors.

In regard to this clone: The target of this receptor is not known. The sample holds no much larger clone one base away, and base qualities are not on file.

Material for sequencing was PBMCs. Recombination joined TRBV28 with TRBJ1-4; TRBD1 is a possible D gene, resting on 6 matching bases. The sequence derives from a male donor in good health and CMV-seronegative. The DNA sequence follows: TGTGCCAGCAGTTATTCACAGGGATTGGGCACAATAAACGAAAAACTGTTTTTT. Protein translation: CASSYSQGLGTINEKLFF.